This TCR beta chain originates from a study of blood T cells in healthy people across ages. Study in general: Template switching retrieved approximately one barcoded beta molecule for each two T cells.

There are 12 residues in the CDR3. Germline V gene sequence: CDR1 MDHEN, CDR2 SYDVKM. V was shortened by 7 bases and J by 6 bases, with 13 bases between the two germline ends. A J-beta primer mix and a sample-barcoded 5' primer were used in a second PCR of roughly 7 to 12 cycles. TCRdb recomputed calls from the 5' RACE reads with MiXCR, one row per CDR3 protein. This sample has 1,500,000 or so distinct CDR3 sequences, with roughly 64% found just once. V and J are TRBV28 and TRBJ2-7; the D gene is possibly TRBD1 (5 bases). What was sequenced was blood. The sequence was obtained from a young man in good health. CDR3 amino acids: CASKLGVGEQYF. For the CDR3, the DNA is TGTGCCAGCAAGTTAGGGGTCGGCGAGCAGTACTTC.